This T cell receptor beta chain was sequenced in a study of response to subunit inactivated influenza vaccine. This clonotype came up a few times. Trimming removed 0 bases from V and 2 bases from J, with 15 bases in between. The CDR3 contains 17 residues. Germline CDR1 and CDR2: SGHDN and FVKESK. TCRdb independently ran MiXCR on the RT-PCR reads; one entry per CDR3 protein. The table records hundreds of thousands of distinct CDR3 sequences, approximately 10% of them present only once. This sample also belongs to another study, concerning T cells expressing NK-cell markers. Turning to that study: UMIs were included in TCR beta cDNA generated by 5'RACE template switching.

The source of this sequence is a man between 50 and 59 years old who received an inactivated influenza vaccine. The chain joins TRBV14 to TRBJ2-3, with a tentative D call TRBD2 (6 bases). Source: PBMCs from blood, taken on the day of vaccination. CDR3 sequence (DNA): TGTGCCAGCAGCCAAGATGGGATAGCGGCACTCACAGATACGCAGTATTTT. Amino acid sequence: CASSQDGIAALTDTQYF.